These 4 T cell receptor beta chains share one sample of origin, sequenced in a study of CD8+ T cells in alopecia areata. Sequencing used cDNA as its template, made by extracting RNA and reverse transcribing it. The repertoire was sequenced with immunoSEQ multiplex PCR; TCRdb's copy has only in-frame clones and lacks some. The table has around 250,000 clones, less than 80% seen once. The sample was CD4+ T cells sorted from blood, taken at week 0. These receptors were taken from a human donor with alopecia areata.

CDR3 bases: TGCAGCGTTGAAGGGGGACAGGGGGCATTCGGGGAGCAGTACTTC. This sequence encodes CSVEGGQGAFGEQYF. J is TRBJ2-7 and V is TRBV29-1; the match to TRBD1 covers 12 bases. The CDR3 extends over 15 amino acids. V lost 1 base, J lost 7 bases, and 8 bases stayed unmatched. CDR1 and CDR2 (germline): SQVTM, ANQGSEA.

The genes are TRBV29-1 and TRBJ2-1; tentatively, D is TRBD2 (6 bases). CDR1 and CDR2 (germline): SQVTM, ANQGSEA. V lost 4 bases, J lost 12 bases, and 13 bases lay in between. This CDR3 region has 11 residues. In DNA, the CDR3 is TGCAGCGTTGCAACTAGCTTTGGGCAGTTCTTC. It specifies CSVATSFGQFF.

The V and J genes are TRBV4-3 and TRBJ2-1; the match to TRBD1 covers 11 bases. CDR1 and CDR2 (germline): LGHNA, YSLEER. The CDR3 is 17 residues long. V gave up 4 bases and J gave up 7 bases; unmatched junction bases: 12. CDR3 coding DNA: TGCGCCAGCAGCCGATTTGCCGGGACAGGGGGATGGAATGAGCAGTTCTTC. This sequence encodes CASSRFAGTGGWNEQFF.

Only a few counts were recorded for this clone. V gene TRBV5-6 combines with J gene TRBJ2-2, with TRBD1 matching 9 bases. J lost 6 bases, V lost 4 bases, and 7 bases had no gene match. This CDR3 has 15 residues. Germline lookup yields CDR1 SGHDT and CDR2 YYEEEE. The CDR3 DNA sequence: TGTGCCAGCAGCACAGGGACAGGGAGAGCCGGGGAGCTGTTTTTT. Translation gives CASSTGTGRAGELFF.